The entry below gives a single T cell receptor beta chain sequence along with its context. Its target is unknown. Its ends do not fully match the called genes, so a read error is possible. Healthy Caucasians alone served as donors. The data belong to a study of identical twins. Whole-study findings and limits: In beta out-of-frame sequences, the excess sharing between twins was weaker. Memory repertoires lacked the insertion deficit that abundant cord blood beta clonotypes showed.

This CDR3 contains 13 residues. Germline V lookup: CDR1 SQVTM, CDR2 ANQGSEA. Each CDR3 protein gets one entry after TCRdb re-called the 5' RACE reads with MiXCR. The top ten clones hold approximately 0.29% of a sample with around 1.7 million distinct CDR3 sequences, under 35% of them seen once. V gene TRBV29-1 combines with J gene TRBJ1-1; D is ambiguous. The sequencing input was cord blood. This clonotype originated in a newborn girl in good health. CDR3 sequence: CSVKVAGNTETFF. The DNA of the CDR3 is TGCAGCGTTAAAGTCGCGGGGAACACTGAAACTTTCTTT.